This TCR beta chain derives from a study of EBV T-cell therapy then PD-1 blockade in nasopharyngeal carcinoma. Only in-frame clones appear in the TCRdb table, and some are missing; sequencing was by immunoSEQ multiplex PCR. The table lists tens of thousands of clones, 70% to 85% of them singletons. As to this clone: What it binds is unknown.

Treatment: AdE1-LMPpoly-expanded autologous EBV-specific T-cell therapy followed by anti-PD-1 nivolumab. Trimming left V 5 bases short and J 8 bases short, with 18 bases between. CDR1 is MNHEY, CDR2 SMNVEV, per germline (reference sequence). The CDR3 runs 14 residues. The chain couples TRBV27 to TRBJ1-2; no definite D call. The material was CD8+ T cells from blood, obtained at day -245 from a patient whose treatment included autologous EBV-specific T cells and nivolumab. The TCR sequence derives from a man aged 40-49 years with nasopharyngeal carcinoma. CDR3 sequence (DNA): TGTGCCAGCAGTCCTACCTCCGAGTGGAGGGGCTACACCTTC. Its protein is CASSPTSEWRGYTF.